What follows is one TCR beta chain and its context. As yet, its antigen is unknown. A read error may explain this, as a much larger clone is one base away. Germline V gene data show CDR1 as SGHKS and CDR2 as YYEKEE (reference sequence). Trimming took 7 bases from V and 4 from J; bases not matched to a gene: 3. This CDR3 comprises 13 residues. This sample is part of a study of shared clonotypes between healthy human individuals. Deep was the level at which the assay was run. Genomic DNA per cell subset filled all wells of several immunoSEQ plates. Source study methods: ImmunoSEQ yielded junction-only sequences lacking quality scores, so filtering differed. Clones were read by immunoSEQ multiplex PCR, and TCRdb kept only the in-frame ones, dropping some. D and trimming were read from the DNA, whereas the V and J calls and clone size are those reported in that table. The profile covers about 490,000 clones, with over 75% appearing a single time and about 13% taken by the ten largest.

Study-wide points: It was only blood that was sampled, and tissue repertoires likely differ.

This chain connects TRBV5-5 to TRBJ2-2; TRBD2 matches at 8 bases. Sequenced material: PBMCs. This sequence was found in a woman aged 40 to 50 in good health. Some clones in this sample may be carry-over from other donors' samples. In DNA form, the CDR3 reads TGTGCCAGCGATAGCGGGGCCACCGGGGAGCTGTTTTTT. Translation: CASDSGATGELFF.